This T cell receptor beta chain derives from a study of OX40 agonist ivuxolimab in advanced cancers. In the study overall: Anti-PD-1, anti-PD-L1 or anti-CTLA-4 therapy given earlier was allowed, and over 35% had some.

Some clones are missing from TCRdb's copy, which holds only in-frame ones; the method was immunoSEQ multiplex PCR. The data show 16,000 or so clones, about 77% seen once. The V end was cut by 2 bases, the J end by 2 bases, with 11 bases between. Per the germline V gene, CDR1 is SGHDT and CDR2 is YYEEEE. The CDR3 length is 15 residues. The source material was CD4+ or CD8+ T cells sorted from blood, sampled in a trial of the OX40 agonist ivuxolimab. The V and J genes are TRBV5-6 and TRBJ1-3; possibly TRBD1 for D (6 bases). The clonotype comes from an adult with an advanced solid tumor such as melanoma, head and neck, liver or kidney cancer. The CDR3 loop reads CASSFWGLAGNTIYF. The CDR3 DNA reads TGTGCCAGCAGCTTTTGGGGGCTCGCTGGAAACACCATATATTTT.